The rows below give T cell receptor beta chains drawn from one sample of a study of blood T cell repertoires in COVID-19. The repertoire was sequenced with immunoSEQ multiplex PCR; TCRdb's copy has only in-frame clones and lacks some. Among 25,000 to 35,000 clones listed, approximately 88% were seen once. The specimen was peripheral blood. These receptors originate from a man aged 65-85 years with active COVID-19. The conserved cysteine and the conserved F or W are not part of the CDR3 here.

TRBV5-1	TRBJ2-3	ASSPDSSTDTQY
TRBV5-1	TRBJ2-2	ASSFFDRRNTGELF
TRBV25-1	TRBJ2-7	ASSETGVYEQY
TRBV28	TRBJ2-4	ASSPLMREGNIQY
TRBV5-1	TRBJ2-1	ASSVVGQGAYEQF
TRBV24-1	TRBJ1-5	ATSPRRNSPTQVWDGSNQPQH
TRBV6-5	TRBJ1-5	ASSYRQYSNQPQH
TRBV21-1	TRBJ2-3	ASSKGGDFSDTQY
TRBV4-2	TRBJ2-3	ASSQDWNGGGLDTQY
TRBV7-9	TRBJ2-7	ASSNRGPEQY
TRBV6-2/TRBV6-3	TRBJ1-5	ASSYPSPLNQPQH
TRBV7-9	TRBJ1-2	ASSLAGRNYGYT
TRBV15	TRBJ1-6	ATSRVQGSSPLH
TRBV18	TRBJ1-4	ASSPRDSVNEKLF
TRBV28	TRBJ2-1	ASSLASGGAGNEQF
TRBV7-9	TRBJ2-7	ASSLTPGYEQY
TRBV5-4	TRBJ1-2	ASSSFLAGIDYGYT
TRBV9	TRBJ1-3	ASSDRLGNTIY
TRBV27	TRBJ2-3	ASSLAGAYTQY
TRBV6-4	TRBJ2-7	ASRPSGASGEQY
TRBV18	TRBJ2-1	ASSPQGGPNEQF
TRBV24-1	TRBJ1-1	ATRARDTGSEAF
TRBV3-1/TRBV3-2	TRBJ2-1	ASSQSSGGAGNEQF
TRBV30	TRBJ1-6	ASRPGSYNSPLH
TRBV18	TRBJ2-2	ASSSAQANTGELF
TRBV6-2/TRBV6-3	TRBJ2-5	ASSIRPGGRETQY
TRBV13	TRBJ2-4	ASSSPPGQIGKNIQY
TRBV5-6	TRBJ2-2	ASRAGFATVITGELF
TRBV7-2	TRBJ1-4	ASSITGVGEKLF
TRBV4-1	TRBJ1-5	ASSEQGHSNQPQH
TRBV14	TRBJ1-1	ASSQGLRARMNTEAF
TRBV28	TRBJ2-7	ASSPFGQATYEQY
TRBV5-4	TRBJ2-3	ASSSDYFTDTQY
TRBV2	TRBJ2-7	ARGVPISYEQY
TRBV7-8	TRBJ2-5	ASSYRVEETQY
TRBV7-2	TRBJ2-5	ASSLGRVETQY
TRBV4-3	TRBJ2-2	ASSPTLTRNTGELF